This T cell receptor (beta chain) was recorded in a study of T-cell memory formation after mild COVID-19. TCRdb reanalysed the 5' RACE reads using MiXCR and keeps one entry per CDR3 protein. The table has approximately 230,000 distinct CDR3 sequences, around 15% seen once. Study observations and caveats: The main location of contracting CD4+ clones was CM and EM, and that of contracting CD8+ clones was EMRA.

This clonotype was seen only a few times. Its antigen is unknown. V lost 5 bases and J lost 1; bases outside the gene matches: 7. Germline CDR1 reads SNHLY; CDR2 reads FYNNEI. This CDR3 is 16 amino acids long. V usage is TRBV2 and J usage is TRBJ1-2; 10 bases fit TRBD1. What was sequenced was PBMCs or a T cell subset sorted from them (not recorded which). This clonotype was sampled from a man between 18 and 35 years old who had mild COVID-19 (a few samples of this study predate the infection). Cell type and time point are not known. In nucleotides, the CDR3 is TGTGCCAGCAGTTTCGACAGGGGGCTAGGTAACTATGGCTACACCTTC. It specifies CASSFDRGLGNYGYTF. Combining the CDR3 with reference TRBV2 and TRBJ1-2 gives the whole variable domain EPEVTQTPSHQVTQMGQEVILRCVPISNHLYFYWYRQILGQKVEFLVSFYNNEISEKSEIFDDQFSVERPDGSNFTLKIRSTKLEDSAMYFCASSFDRGLGNYGYTFGSGTRLTVV.